A single sample is the source of the 28 T cell receptor beta chains below, sequenced in a study of cytomegalovirus exposure and HLA in healthy donors. The PCR used 60 Vbeta and 13 Jbeta primers. Repertoires were generated with immunoSEQ multiplex PCR, while TCRdb's copy carries only in-frame clones and drops some. The sample lists 85,000 to 100,000 clones; roughly 69% were seen once. Sample: PBMCs. These receptors originate from a middle-aged man in good health and CMV-seronegative.

To note about this clone: The junction departs from germline at one end; a sequencing error may be responsible. CDR3 residues: CASSQPGFPRTRVF. The CDR3 coding sequence is TGTGCCAGCAGCCAGCCCGGGTTTCCACGAACGAGGGTCTTC. This chain joins TRBV7-9 and TRBJ2-1; tentatively, D is TRBD2 (5 bases). CDR3 length: 14 residues. Germline CDR1 SEHNR, CDR2 FQNEAQ (reference sequence).

As for this clone: This sample includes further DNA sequences coding for the same CDR3. The chain links TRBV10-3 to TRBJ2-3; 14 bases match TRBD2. Germline CDR1 ENHRY, CDR2 SYGVKD. V trimming: 5 bases; J trimming: 2 bases; junction bases outside the gene matches: 3. The CDR3 length is 16 residues. CDR3 coding DNA: TGTGCCATCAGTCGGACTAGCGGGGGGAACACAGATACGCAGTATTTT. Translating it yields CAISRTSGGNTDTQYF.

In its sample, this clone was seen once. This chain connects TRBV5-1 to TRBJ2-7, with 7 bases identical to TRBD1. This CDR3 spans 15 amino acids. J gave up 1 base and V 4 bases, and 8 bases lay outside the gene matches. CDR1 and CDR2 from the germline V gene are SGHRS and YFSETQ. CDR3 region: CASSPSPTGSYEQYV. DNA for the CDR3: TGCGCCAGCAGCCCGAGCCCGACAGGGTCCTACGAGCAGTACGTC.

This clone has only one observation. The V gene is TRBV7-9, the J gene TRBJ2-1; 9 bases fit TRBD2. With V trimmed by 0 bases and J by 9 bases, 12 bases remained unmatched. This CDR3 comprises 17 residues. CDR1 and CDR2 (germline): SEHNR, FQNEAQ (reference sequence). CDR3 region: CASSLAPAGGTRGEQFF. The CDR3 DNA sequence: TGTGCCAGCAGCTTAGCGCCAGCGGGGGGCACGAGGGGTGAGCAGTTCTTC.

This chain connects TRBV15 to TRBJ1-2; D is possibly TRBD1 (5 bases). Trimming cost V 0 bases and J 7 bases, with 9 bases left between them. The CDR3 extends over 13 amino acids. Germline-derived CDR1 and CDR2 are LNHNV and YYDKDF (reference sequence). The CDR3 here is CATSRDPDSGYTF. In DNA form, the CDR3 reads TGTGCCACCAGCAGAGATCCAGACAGTGGCTACACCTTC.

The rearrangement uses TRBV23-1 and TRBJ1-1; D ambiguous. TRBV23-1 carries the ORF label, with uncertain function. The germline V and J ends were trimmed by 6 bases and 10 bases, with 21 bases remaining between them. CDR3 size: 14 residues. CDR3 loop: CASSPYRVQAGAFF. For the CDR3, the DNA is TGCGCCAGCAGCCCCTACCGGGTTCAAGCCGGAGCTTTCTTT.

This clone appeared a single time. V gene TRBV6-6 combines with J gene TRBJ2-5; no clear D gene. This CDR3 contains 12 residues. Looked up from germline, CDR1 is MNHNY and CDR2 is SVGAGI (reference sequence). V dropped 6 bases and J dropped 5 bases, with 10 bases sitting between them. This CDR3 reads CASSRPGETQYF. The CDR3 DNA sequence: TGTGCCAGCAGCCGCCCCGGGGAGACCCAGTACTTC.

The V and J genes are TRBV29-1 and TRBJ1-1, with TRBD1 matching over 7 bases. The CDR3 totals 11 residues. V lost 7 bases to trimming and J lost 11 bases; unmatched junction nucleotides: 10. Germline V gene lookup returns CDR1 SQVTM and CDR2 ANQGSEA. CDR3 region: CSATTGAGAFF. CDR3 DNA: TGCAGCGCAACTACAGGGGCAGGGGCTTTCTTT.

The J gene is TRBJ2-7, the V gene TRBV7-9; TRBD1 agrees at 7 bases. The germline V gene encodes CDR1 SEHNR and CDR2 FQNEAQ (reference sequence). The CDR3 totals 16 residues. V was clipped by 4 bases and J by 1 base; unmatched bases: 10. Here the CDR3 DNA reads TGTGCCAGCAGCTACCCCGACAGGGTTTCGTCCTACGAGCAGTACTTC. Its protein product is CASSYPDRVSSYEQYF.

The chain is built from TRBV14 and TRBJ2-3, with a possible D match to TRBD1 (5 bases). Trimming took off 0 bases at V and 5 bases at J, with 21 bases between the two ends. Germline CDR1 is SGHDN and CDR2 is FVKESK. CDR3 size: 18 residues. The CDR3 DNA follows: TGTGCCAGCAGCCAAGATCGATCGGTGGACACCTGGAGAGATACGCAGTATTTT. Translating gives CASSQDRSVDTWRDTQYF.

This chain joins TRBV4-1 and TRBJ1-4, with D uncertain. This CDR3 has 15 amino acids. The V end lost 4 bases, the J end lost 5 bases, and 14 bases lay between the germline ends. Germline V gene data show CDR1 as MGHRA and CDR2 as YSYEKL. Written as DNA, the CDR3 is TGCGCCAGCAGCCTCCAAGGTCATAGCAATGAAAAACTGTTTTTT. Translated: CASSLQGHSNEKLFF.

The genes are TRBV5-4 and TRBJ2-3, with 8 bases matching TRBD2. In germline, CDR1 is SGHNT, CDR2 YYREEE (reference sequence). The CDR3 length is 13 residues. The junction had 3 bases not matched to a gene; V was cut back by 5 bases and J by 4 bases. The CDR3 loop reads CASSREGPDTQYF. The CDR3 DNA reads as TGTGCCAGCAGTCGGGAGGGCCCAGATACGCAGTATTTT.

V is TRBV28 and J is TRBJ1-2; D is ambiguous. The CDR3 is made up of 12 amino acids. V gave up 4 bases and J gave up 3 bases, with 6 bases separating them. CDR1 MDHEN and CDR2 SYDVKM come from the germline V gene. This CDR3 reads CASSWRDYGYTF. DNA of the CDR3: TGTGCCAGCAGTTGGAGGGACTATGGCTACACCTTC.

This clone has a single count. The chain has TRBV5-6 and TRBJ2-7; tentative D call: TRBD1 (6 bases). The CDR3 sequence is 15 residues long. Deletions cut 4 bases from V and 2 bases from J, with 16 bases between. Looked up from germline, CDR1 is SGHDT and CDR2 is YYEEEE. CDR3 nucleotide sequence: TGTGCCAGCAGCGCATTCATACAGGGCGCCTACGAGCAGTACTTC. It specifies CASSAFIQGAYEQYF.

The CDR3 sequence: CASSLLGTNTEAFF. DNA of the CDR3: TGTGCCAGCAGCTTATTGGGCACGAACACTGAAGCTTTCTTT. The chain links TRBV7-3 to TRBJ1-1; no firm D call. Germline V lookup: CDR1 SGHTA, CDR2 FQGTGA. There are 14 residues in the CDR3. With 2 bases removed from V and 1 base from J, the gap between germline ends came to 8 bases.

V and J are TRBV7-3 and TRBJ2-7, with 7 bases that match TRBD2. Trimming cost V 4 bases and J 6 bases; bases outside gene matches: 9. This CDR3 has 14 amino acids. The germline V gene encodes CDR1 SGHTA and CDR2 FQGTGA. The CDR3 coding sequence is TGTGCCAGCAGCTCCTTGGGAGGGCTCGCCGAGCAGTACTTC. It translates to CASSSLGGLAEQYF.

V usage is TRBV5-1 and J usage is TRBJ2-1; possibly TRBD2 for D (5 bases). There are 14 residues in the CDR3. The ends were cut back, 2 bases at V and 0 bases at J, with 6 bases in the middle. Germline V gives CDR1 SGHRS, CDR2 YFSETQ. CDR3 amino acids: CASSLAVSYNEQFF. CDR3 in DNA: TGCGCCAGCAGCTTAGCGGTCTCCTACAATGAGCAGTTCTTC.

A few counts support this clone. The rearrangement joins TRBV5-6 to TRBJ2-7; 9 nucleotides line up with TRBD2. After removal of 4 bases from V and 4 bases from J, the junction contained 6 bases not matched to a gene. The CDR3 runs to 14 residues. The germline CDR1 and CDR2 sequences are SGHDT and YYEEEE. CDR3 sequence: CASSQGSGSYEQYV. In nucleotides, the CDR3 is TGTGCCAGCAGCCAAGGTAGCGGGAGTTACGAGCAGTACGTC.

This clone turned up a few times. V is TRBV27 and J is TRBJ2-7; D perhaps matches TRBD2 (6 bases). The CDR3 is made up of 14 amino acids. Germline V gene sequence: CDR1 MNHEY, CDR2 SMNVEV (reference sequence). V dropped 6 bases and J dropped 2 bases, with 14 bases sitting between them. The CDR3: CASRSRWGAYEQYF. The CDR3 DNA reads as TGTGCCAGCAGATCTCGGTGGGGGGCCTACGAGCAGTACTTC.

The rearrangement links TRBV9 to TRBJ2-5, with 10 nucleotides matching TRBD1. The junction had 8 bases not matched to a gene; V was cut back by 1 base and J by 5 bases. This CDR3 has 16 residues. Germline CDR1 is SGDLS and CDR2 is YYNGEE. The CDR3 loop reads CASSVSGTGDEETQYF. The CDR3 DNA reads TGTGCCAGCAGCGTATCCGGGACAGGGGATGAGGAGACCCAGTACTTC.

The rearrangement links TRBV6-5 to TRBJ2-2; 7 bases agree with TRBD1. The CDR3 consists of 14 residues. The trim removed 10 bases at V and 3 bases at J, leaving 8 bases unmatched. Per the germline V gene, CDR1 is MNHEY and CDR2 is SVGAGI. CDR3 sequence reads: CATQGSLDTGELFF. The CDR3 DNA is TGTGCCACACAGGGGAGCCTCGACACCGGGGAGCTGTTTTTT.

The chain joins TRBV5-5 to TRBJ1-1; 8 bases agree with TRBD1. The CDR3 contains 13 residues. Trimming at V came to 1 base and at J to 6 bases, leaving 2 bases not matched to a gene. CDR1 is SGHKS, CDR2 YYEKEE, per germline (reference sequence). CDR3 DNA: TGTGCCAGCAGCTTGACAGGGGGGCCTGAAGCTTTCTTT. This gives the protein CASSLTGGPEAFF.

The chain links TRBV12-2 to TRBJ1-5; TRBD1, as called in the table, went unchecked against the DNA. TRBV12-2 is deemed a pseudogene. The CDR3 length is 17 residues. The CDR3 loop reads CASRHGQGVPSNQPQHF. CDR3 DNA sequence: TGTGCAAGTCGCCACGGACAGGGGGTGCCTAGCAATCAGCCCCAGCATTTT.

The genes are TRBV25-1 and TRBJ1-3; D not resolved. This CDR3 contains 14 residues. Germline CDR1 is MGHDK and CDR2 is SYGVNS. V lost 7 bases, J lost 0 bases, and 10 bases lay in between. The CDR3 bases are TGTGCCAGCACCCCCCGGGGCTCTGGAAACACCATATATTTT. Amino acids: CASTPRGSGNTIYF.

This clone showed up just a few times. The chain combines TRBV7-8 with TRBJ2-5, with D perhaps matching TRBD2 (5 bases). This CDR3 has 14 amino acids. CDR1 and CDR2 (germline): SGHVS, FQNEAQ. V gave up 4 bases and J gave up 5 bases, with 14 bases separating them. In nucleotides, the CDR3 is TGTGCCAGCAGCTCCTCCGGGGTCGGTGAGACCCAGTACTTC. This translates into CASSSSGVGETQYF.

The chain carries TRBV5-8 and TRBJ1-2; 7 positions agree with TRBD1. Per germline, CDR1 SGHTS and CDR2 YDEGEE. CDR3 length: 14 amino acids. V gave up 0 bases and J gave up 7 bases; unmatched junction bases: 6. This CDR3 reads CASSLGQGFGGYTF. The CDR3 DNA reads TGTGCCAGCAGCTTGGGACAGGGATTCGGTGGCTACACCTTC.

This chain connects TRBV30 to TRBJ2-1; 8 bases map to TRBD2. CDR3 length: 15 amino acids. Germline V CDR1 and CDR2: GTSNPN, SVGIG (reference sequence). V shed 0 bases and J 7 bases; nucleotides not matched to a gene: 8. Here the CDR3 reads CAWSVSSGSRNEQFF. Here the CDR3 DNA reads TGTGCCTGGAGTGTATCCAGCGGGAGTAGGAATGAGCAGTTCTTC.

In DNA, the CDR3 is TGTGCCAGCAGGCGGGCTAGCGGCCAAGAGACCCAGTACTTC. It yields the protein CASRRASGQETQYF. This chain links TRBV7-9 with TRBJ2-5; TRBD2 matches at 7 bases. This CDR3 contains 14 residues. Trimming at V came to 6 bases and at J to 1 base, leaving 5 bases not matched to a gene. Germline V gene sequence: CDR1 SEHNR, CDR2 FQNEAQ (reference sequence).